These 2 T cell receptor beta chains originate from one sample sequenced in a study of T-cell reconstitution after alpha-beta-depleted transplantation in children. Unique molecular identifiers featured in how the TCRbeta library was prepared. MiXCR, run by TCRdb on the PCR reads, gives a single entry per CDR3 protein. In the table there are approximately 980,000 distinct CDR3 sequences, roughly 29% of which are singletons. The sample here was PBMCs, mostly from graft donor cells, taken 360 days after TCRalphabeta/CD19-depleted stem cell transplant. The receptors originated from a boy under three years old who had a stem cell transplant for SCID, so the T cells may come from the graft donor.

The chain links TRBV7-6 to TRBJ1-2, with 11 bases that match TRBD1. Trimming cost V 5 bases and J 6 bases; bases outside gene matches: 5. Germline loops: CDR1 SGHVS, CDR2 FNYEAQ. This CDR3 contains 14 residues. CDR3 DNA sequence: TGTGCCAGCAGCCGGGACAGGGGGTTACATGGCTACACCTTC. It translates to CASSRDRGLHGYTF.

About this clonotype itself: This may be a read error: a much more frequent sequence differs by one nucleotide. The J gene is TRBJ2-1, the V gene TRBV3-1; D gene unclear. The CDR3 runs 14 residues. V shed 4 bases and J shed 5 bases, with 12 bases lying between them. Germline V gene lookup returns CDR1 LGHDT and CDR2 YNNKEL (reference sequence). The CDR3 bases are TGTGCCAGCAGCCCCCTGAGTTGTGACAATGAGCAGTTCTTC. Its protein is CASSPLSCDNEQFF.